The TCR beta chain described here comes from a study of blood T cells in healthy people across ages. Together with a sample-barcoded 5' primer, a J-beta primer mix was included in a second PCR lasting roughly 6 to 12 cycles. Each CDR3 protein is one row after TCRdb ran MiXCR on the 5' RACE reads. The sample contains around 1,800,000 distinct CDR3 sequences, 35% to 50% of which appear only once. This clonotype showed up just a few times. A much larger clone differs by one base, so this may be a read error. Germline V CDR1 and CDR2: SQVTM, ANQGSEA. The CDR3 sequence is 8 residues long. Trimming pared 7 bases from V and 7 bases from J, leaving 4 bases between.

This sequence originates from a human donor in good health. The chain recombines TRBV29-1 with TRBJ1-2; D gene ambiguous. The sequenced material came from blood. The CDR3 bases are TGCAGCGATGGTGGCTACACCTTC. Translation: CSDGGYTF.